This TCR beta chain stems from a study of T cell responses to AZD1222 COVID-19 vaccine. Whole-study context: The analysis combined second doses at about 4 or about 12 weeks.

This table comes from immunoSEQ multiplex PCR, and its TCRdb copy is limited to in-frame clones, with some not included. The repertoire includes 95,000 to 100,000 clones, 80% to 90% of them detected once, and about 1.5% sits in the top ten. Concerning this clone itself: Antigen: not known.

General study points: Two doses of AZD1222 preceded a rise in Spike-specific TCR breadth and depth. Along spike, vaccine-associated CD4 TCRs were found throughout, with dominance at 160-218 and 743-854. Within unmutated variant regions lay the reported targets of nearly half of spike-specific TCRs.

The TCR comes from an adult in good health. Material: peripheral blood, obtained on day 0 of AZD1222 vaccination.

The CDR3 region has the DNA TGTGCCAGCAGCTTAACGGGGGGCGTATCGCCCGAGCAGTACTTC. Protein: CASSLTGGVSPEQYF. The J gene is TRBJ2-7, the V gene TRBV7-9; TRBD2 is a possible D gene (7 bases). Germline loops: CDR1 SEHNR, CDR2 FQNEAQ (reference sequence). Trimming left V 2 bases short and J 6 bases short, with 17 bases between. The CDR3 is 15 residues long.